These 20 T cell receptor beta chains were all obtained from the same sample, sequenced in a study of CD8 T cells in ankylosing spondylitis. Each CDR3 protein is one row after TCRdb ran MiXCR on the 5' RACE reads. The profile shows hundreds of thousands of distinct CDR3 sequences, about 9.1% of them singletons. The sample taken for sequencing was blood, either unsorted or a sorted T cell fraction (not recorded which). These receptor sequences come from a male donor with ankylosing spondylitis or in good health (not recorded which).

This clonotype was counted at least ten times. V and J are TRBV10-3 and TRBJ1-4; D possibly corresponds to TRBD1 (5 bases). The germline CDR1 and CDR2 sequences are ENHRY and SYGVKD. The CDR3 loop spans 11 amino acids. Trimming took 8 bases from V and 8 from J, leaving 9 bases between them. This chain's CDR3 is CAIRDGEKLFF. The CDR3 DNA is TGTGCCATCCGGGACGGCGAAAAACTGTTTTTT.

There are a few counts of this clonotype. The chain employs TRBV6-2 or TRBV6-3 and TRBJ1-2; 9 bases align to TRBD1. V dropped 2 bases and J dropped 5; count of bases not matched to a gene: 9. Germline assignment: CDR1 MNHEY and CDR2 SVGEGT. The CDR3 is made up of 16 amino acids. The CDR3 is CASSYKPGQGFYGYTF. Written as DNA, the CDR3 is TGTGCCAGCAGTTACAAGCCGGGACAGGGATTTTATGGCTACACCTTC.

The genes are TRBV7-9 and TRBJ2-2, with unresolved D. The CDR3 consists of 16 residues. The germline gives CDR1 SEHNR, CDR2 FQNEAQ (reference sequence). V lost 4 bases and J lost 0, with 12 bases in between. CDR3 bases: TGTGCCAGCAGCTCCCCCCCTACAGCGAACACCGGGGAGCTGTTTTTT. It specifies CASSSPPTANTGELFF.

Note on this clonotype: Given a much more abundant clone one base away, this may be a read error. The rearrangement joins TRBV6-2 or TRBV6-3 to TRBJ1-4, with a tentative D call TRBD1 (5 bases). Germline CDR1 and CDR2: MNHEY and SVGEGT. The V gene lost 6 bases and the J gene lost 5 bases, with 16 bases spanning the gap. This CDR3 has 15 amino acids. The chain's CDR3 is CASRSARQGNEKLFF. The CDR3, as DNA: TGTGCCAGCAGGAGCGCAAGGCAGGGCAATGAAAAACTGTTTTTT.

This clonotype was picked up many times. The V and J genes are TRBV7-2 and TRBJ1-2; no clear D gene. Germline loops: CDR1 SGHTA, CDR2 FQGNSA. The CDR3 contains 12 residues. The V and J ends lost 5 bases and 4 bases respectively, with 8 bases between them. The chain's CDR3 is CASSPSSYGYTF. CDR3 DNA: TGTGCCAGCAGCCCCAGCAGCTATGGCTACACCTTC.

The V call is TRBV11-3, the J call TRBJ2-7; 13 nucleotides line up with TRBD2. The trim removed 6 bases at V and 6 bases at J, leaving 11 bases unmatched. The CDR3 covers 16 residues. Looked up from germline, CDR1 is SGHNT and CDR2 is YENEEA. Here the CDR3 reads CASSSTGTSGKGEQYF. The CDR3 DNA reads as TGTGCCAGCAGTAGCACCGGGACTAGCGGGAAAGGCGAGCAGTACTTC.

This clonotype was detected many times. The chain is built from TRBV29-1 and TRBJ2-7, with 10 bases identical to TRBD1. Germline V gene sequence: CDR1 SQVTM, CDR2 ANQGSEA. The J segment lost 6 bases and the V segment lost 4 bases, leaving 6 bases of the junction unmatched. The CDR3 is 13 residues long. CDR3 amino acids: CSVGGTGATEQYF. For the CDR3, the DNA is TGCAGCGTTGGGGGGACAGGGGCGACCGAGCAGTACTTC.

With respect to this clonotype: A read error may account for a junction end that differs from germline. The rearrangement joins TRBV12-3 or TRBV12-4 to TRBJ2-5; TRBD1 aligns across 7 bases. This CDR3 has 19 amino acids. CDR3 in DNA: TGTGCCATCAGTTTATCGGCCCCCCCGGGACAGAAGTCCCAAGAGACCCAGTACTTC. This codes for CAISLSAPPGQKSQETQYF.

Ten or more counts support this clonotype. The gene calls are TRBV9 and TRBJ2-1; no definite D call. V shed 4 bases and J shed 0 bases, with 14 bases lying between them. This CDR3 comprises 16 residues. The germline gives CDR1 SGDLS, CDR2 YYNGEE. The CDR3 region has the DNA TGTGCCAGCAGCCGACTTGGGGTTAGCTCCTACAATGAGCAGTTCTTC. This translates into CASSRLGVSSYNEQFF.

This clonotype has only a few counts. V is TRBV7-2 and J is TRBJ1-1, with D possibly TRBD1 on 6 matching bases. The CDR3 spans 15 residues. Germline CDR1 SGHTA, CDR2 FQGNSA. V was pared by 5 bases and J by 10 bases, with 23 bases between. The CDR3 coding sequence is TGTGCCAGCAGCCCTCTAATGGGGGGGGCGATGGGAGCTTTCTTT. Its protein product is CASSPLMGGAMGAFF.

This sequence joins TRBV19 and TRBJ2-7, with 10 bases lining up with TRBD2. CDR3 length: 15 amino acids. The ends lost 4 bases at V and 1 base at J; junction bases unmatched: 4. Germline CDR1 LNHDA, CDR2 SQIVND (reference sequence). CDR3: CASSTPSGRSYEQYF. The CDR3 DNA follows: TGTGCCAGTAGTACGCCTAGCGGGAGATCCTACGAGCAGTACTTC. Looking up the rest from reference TRBV19 and TRBJ2-7 gives the full variable domain: DGGITQSPKYLFRKEGQNVTLSCEQNLNHDAMYWYRQDPGQGLRLIYYSQIVNDFQKGDIAEGYSVSREKKESFPLTVTSAQKNPTAFYLCASSTPSGRSYEQYFGPGTRLTVT.

This clonotype showed up just a few times. Relative to the germline gene, one junction end is altered; a read error may explain this. V gene TRBV6-2 or TRBV6-3 combines with J gene TRBJ2-7; tentatively, D is TRBD1 (6 bases). Germline V gives CDR1 MNHEY, CDR2 SVGEGT. This CDR3 comprises 12 residues. In DNA form, the CDR3 reads TGTGCCAGCAGTCAGGGGATCGGGGAGTCGGACTTC. Residues: CASSQGIGESDF.

This clonotype was observed at least ten times. This chain links TRBV12-3 or TRBV12-4 with TRBJ2-7; D is ambiguous. Trimming took off 6 bases at V and 5 bases at J, with 14 bases between the two ends. The CDR3 spans 13 residues. The CDR3 is CASSFQRNNEQYF. The CDR3, as DNA: TGTGCCAGCAGCTTCCAACGAAACAACGAGCAGTACTTC.

The V gene is TRBV4-3, the J gene TRBJ1-1, with TRBD1 as a possible D gene (6 bases). Between the trimmed V and J ends, which lost 4 bases and 3 bases, there was a span of 21 bases. This CDR3 is built from 17 residues. The germline gives CDR1 LGHNA, CDR2 YSLEER. Here the CDR3 DNA reads TGCGCCAGCAGCCCCGCGTTGGGGACATGGTCTGACACTGAAGCTTTCTTT. Translated: CASSPALGTWSDTEAFF.

This clonotype has a count of ten or more. The chain uses TRBV29-1 and TRBJ1-1; D is unresolved. Trimming took off 4 bases at V and 1 base at J, with 10 bases between the two ends. Germline CDR1 SQVTM, CDR2 ANQGSEA. The CDR3 is 13 amino acids. DNA for the CDR3: TGCAGCGTTGCTCGAGGCGGGAACACTGAAGCTTTCTTT. This encodes CSVARGGNTEAFF.

The V and J genes are TRBV4-1 and TRBJ1-2; D call uncertain. Trimming removed 0 bases at V and 0 bases at J, with 11 bases between. This CDR3 is built from 16 residues. Germline V gene lookup returns CDR1 MGHRA and CDR2 YSYEKL. The CDR3 loop is CASSQERVNPNYGYTF. As DNA, the CDR3 is TGCGCCAGCAGCCAAGAAAGAGTCAACCCTAACTATGGCTACACCTTC.

This clonotype was counted at least ten times. This chain connects TRBV7-2 to TRBJ2-1, with 10 bases lining up with TRBD2. Germline loops: CDR1 SGHTA, CDR2 FQGNSA. The V and J ends lost 2 bases and 4 bases, in that order; junction bases with no gene match: 2. This CDR3 spans 15 amino acids. The CDR3, as DNA: TGTGCCAGCAGCTTACTAGCGGGGGAGTACAATGAGCAGTTCTTC. This encodes CASSLLAGEYNEQFF.

The chain is built from TRBV7-2 and TRBJ2-3, with D tentatively TRBD2 (6 bases). Trimming removed 3 bases at V and 2 bases at J, with 12 bases between. This CDR3 region has 15 residues. CDR1 is SGHTA and CDR2 is FQGNSA in the germline V gene. This CDR3 reads CASSLIPGATDTQYF. The CDR3 coding sequence is TGTGCCAGCAGCTTGATACCGGGAGCCACAGATACGCAGTATTTT. The full variable domain, with the rest looked up from reference TRBV7-2 and TRBJ2-3, is GAGVSQSPSNKVTEKGKDVELRCDPISGHTALYWYRQSLGQGLEFLIYFQGNSAPDKSGLPSDRFSAERTGGSVSTLTIQRTQQEDSAVYLCASSLIPGATDTQYFGPGTRLTVL.

This clonotype occurred many times. The V call is TRBV10-3, the J call TRBJ2-5; no definite D call. CDR3 length: 12 amino acids. Germline-derived CDR1 and CDR2 are ENHRY and SYGVKD. Trimming removed 10 bases from V and 2 bases from J, with 11 bases in between. In DNA form, the CDR3 reads TGTGCCACCCGATCCGATCAAGAGACCCAGTACTTC. Translated: CATRSDQETQYF.

This clonotype appeared a few times. The V gene is TRBV28, the J gene TRBJ2-3; 7 nucleotides line up with TRBD1. The CDR3 consists of 15 residues. Germline trimming cut 6 bases from V and 1 base from J; bases unmatched to any gene: 7. CDR1 and CDR2 (germline): MDHEN, SYDVKM. The CDR3 sequence is CASSQTGTGTDTQYF. As DNA, the CDR3 is TGTGCCAGCAGCCAGACGGGGACAGGCACAGATACGCAGTATTTT. The full variable domain, its missing parts supplied by reference TRBV28 and TRBJ2-3, is DVKVTQSSRYLVKRTGEKVFLECVQDMDHENMFWYRQDPGLGLRLIYFSYDVKMKEKGDIPEGYSVSREKKERFSLILESASTNQTSMYLCASSQTGTGTDTQYFGPGTRLTVL.